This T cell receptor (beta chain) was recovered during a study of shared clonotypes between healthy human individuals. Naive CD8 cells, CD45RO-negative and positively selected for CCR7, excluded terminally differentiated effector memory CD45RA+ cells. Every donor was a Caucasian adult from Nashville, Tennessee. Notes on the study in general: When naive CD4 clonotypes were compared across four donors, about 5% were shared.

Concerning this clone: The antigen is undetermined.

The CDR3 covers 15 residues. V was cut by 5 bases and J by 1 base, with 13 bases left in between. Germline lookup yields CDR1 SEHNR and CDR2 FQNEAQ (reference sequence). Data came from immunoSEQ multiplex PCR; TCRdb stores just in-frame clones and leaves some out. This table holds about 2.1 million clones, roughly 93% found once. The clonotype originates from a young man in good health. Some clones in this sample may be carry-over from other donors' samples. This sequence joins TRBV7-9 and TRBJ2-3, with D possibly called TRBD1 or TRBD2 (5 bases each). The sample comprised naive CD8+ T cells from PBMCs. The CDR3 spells CASSPWGSRTDTQYF. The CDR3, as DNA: TGTGCCAGCAGCCCCTGGGGGAGCCGCACAGATACGCAGTATTTT.